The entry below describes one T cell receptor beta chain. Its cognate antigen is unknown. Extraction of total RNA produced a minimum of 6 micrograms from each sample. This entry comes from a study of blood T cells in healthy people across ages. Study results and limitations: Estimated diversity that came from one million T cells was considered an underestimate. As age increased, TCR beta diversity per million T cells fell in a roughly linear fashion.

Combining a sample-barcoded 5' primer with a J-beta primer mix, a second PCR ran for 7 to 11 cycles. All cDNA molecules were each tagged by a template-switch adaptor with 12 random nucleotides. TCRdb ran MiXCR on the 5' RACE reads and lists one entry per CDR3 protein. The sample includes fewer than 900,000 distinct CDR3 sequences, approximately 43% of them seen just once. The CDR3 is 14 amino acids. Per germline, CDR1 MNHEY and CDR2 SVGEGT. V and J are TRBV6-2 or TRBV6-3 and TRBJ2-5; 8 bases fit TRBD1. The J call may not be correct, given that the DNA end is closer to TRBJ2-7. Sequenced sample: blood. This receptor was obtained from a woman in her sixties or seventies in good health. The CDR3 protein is CASRVAGGGYEQYF. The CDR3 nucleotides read TGTGCCAGCAGAGTCGCAGGGGGCGGCTACGAGCAGTACTTC.